What follows are 27 T cell receptor beta chains derived from one specimen sequenced in a study of blood T cell repertoires in COVID-19. Profiled with immunoSEQ multiplex PCR; TCRdb holds only in-frame clones, not every one. The sample has hundreds of thousands of clones, less than 90% seen once. Sequenced input: peripheral blood. The receptors stem from a woman aged 70-85 years with COVID-19, enrolled during active disease.

The chain employs TRBV7-2 and TRBJ2-7; 16 nucleotides align to TRBD2. CDR3 size: 17 residues. The germline CDR1 and CDR2 sequences are SGHTA and FQGNSA. V gave up 4 bases and J gave up 6 bases; unmatched junction bases: 9. The CDR3 reads CASSSPGLAGGPGEQYF. In DNA form, the CDR3 reads TGTGCCAGCAGCTCCCCGGGACTAGCGGGGGGGCCGGGCGAGCAGTACTTC.

This chain uses TRBV30 with TRBJ2-2; D remains unclear. The germline CDR1 and CDR2 sequences are GTSNPN and SVGIG (reference sequence). V lost 2 bases and J lost 6, with 13 bases in between. The length of the CDR3 is 14 residues. The CDR3 DNA follows: TGTGCCTGGAGTCCCCCCGGCAGGCCCGGGGAGCTGTTTTTT. Its translation is CAWSPPGRPGELFF. The whole variable domain, filled in from reference TRBV30 and TRBJ2-2, reads SQTIHQWPATLVQPVGSPLSLECTVEGTSNPNLYWYRQAAGRGLQLLFYSVGIGQISSEVPQNLSASRPQDRQFILSSKKLLLSDSGFYLCAWSPPGRPGELFFGEGSRLTVL.

The J gene is TRBJ1-4, the V gene TRBV11-3; TRBD1 might be the D (6 bases). Germline V gene sequence: CDR1 SGHNT, CDR2 YENEEA. CDR3 size: 16 residues. Trimming took off 4 bases at V and 8 bases at J, with 20 bases between the two ends. The CDR3 region has the DNA TGTGCCAGCAGCTCGAAACACAGGGCGAGGGGGGAAAAACTGTTTTTT. Residues: CASSSKHRARGEKLFF.

This sequence joins TRBV27 and TRBJ2-7; 7 nucleotides line up with TRBD1. Germline CDR1 reads MNHEY; CDR2 reads SMNVEV (reference sequence). The V gene end was trimmed by 5 bases and the J gene end by 5 bases; junction bases not matched to a gene: 3. This CDR3 region has 12 residues. The CDR3 region is CASSRGQDEQYF. CDR3 nucleotide sequence: TGTGCCAGCAGTCGAGGACAGGACGAGCAGTACTTC.

In its sample, this clone was seen once. The chain couples TRBV27 to TRBJ2-7, with 7 positions matching TRBD1. The CDR3 is 13 residues long. J gave up 0 bases and V 8 bases, and 4 bases lay outside the gene matches. The germline CDR1 and CDR2 sequences are MNHEY and SMNVEV (reference sequence). The CDR3: CASQGVNSYEQYF. The CDR3 DNA reads as TGTGCCAGCCAGGGGGTCAACTCCTACGAGCAGTACTTC.

The chain couples TRBV23-1 to TRBJ2-4; D not certain. TRBV23-1 is annotated as an ORF whose role is uncertain. The ends were cut back, 2 bases at V and 7 bases at J, with 9 bases in the middle. The length of the CDR3 is 13 residues. The CDR3 reads CASSQPPENIQYF. The CDR3 nucleotides read TGCGCCAGCAGTCAACCTCCTGAGAACATTCAGTACTTC.

The V and J genes are TRBV18 and TRBJ2-1; 10 bases line up with TRBD2. Germline values: CDR1 KGHSH, CDR2 LQKENI. With V trimmed by 3 bases and J by 6 bases, 5 bases remained unmatched. This CDR3 contains 15 residues. CDR3 loop: CASSPLSGGLNEQFF. The DNA for the CDR3 is TGTGCCAGCTCACCCCTTAGCGGGGGGCTCAATGAGCAGTTCTTC.

The chain recombines TRBV11-2 with TRBJ1-6; D is uncertain. Germline CDR1 and CDR2: SGHAT and FQNNGV. The CDR3 is made up of 13 amino acids. CDR3 amino acids: CAVLEGANSPLHF. The CDR3 DNA sequence: TGTGCAGTGCTTGAGGGAGCGAATTCACCCCTCCACTTT.

This chain joins TRBV27 and TRBJ2-5, with 8 bases identical to TRBD1. The junction had 6 bases not matched to a gene; V was cut back by 6 bases and J by 3 bases. The CDR3 totals 14 residues. Germline V gene lookup returns CDR1 MNHEY and CDR2 SMNVEV (reference sequence). The CDR3 region is CASRRTGTKETQYF. The CDR3 DNA is TGTGCCAGCAGACGGACAGGGACCAAAGAGACCCAGTACTTC.

The rearrangement uses TRBV2 and TRBJ1-1; 8 nucleotides agree with TRBD1. The CDR3 is 15 residues long. Trimming removed 1 base from V and 1 base from J; junction bases left unmatched: 2. Per the germline V gene, CDR1 is SNHLY and CDR2 is FYNNEI. The CDR3 sequence is CASSEGTGTNTEAFF. The DNA of the CDR3 is TGTGCCAGCAGTGAAGGGACAGGGACGAACACTGAAGCTTTCTTT.

The chain combines TRBV4-1 with TRBJ2-3; D gene ambiguous. Germline CDR1 is MGHRA and CDR2 is YSYEKL. With 6 bases removed from V and 1 base from J, the gap between germline ends came to 8 bases. This CDR3 contains 13 residues. CDR3 DNA: TGCGCCAGCAGACCAGAGGGCACAGATACGCAGTATTTT. This codes for CASRPEGTDTQYF.

V gene TRBV4-1 combines with J gene TRBJ1-1, with D perhaps TRBD1 (6 bases). Trimming pared 1 base from V and 0 bases from J, leaving 9 bases between. The CDR3 sequence is 15 residues long. Germline CDR1 and CDR2: MGHRA and YSYEKL. As DNA, the CDR3 is TGCGCCAGCAGCCAAGGGGGGGGGCTGAACACTGAAGCTTTCTTT. The encoded protein is CASSQGGGLNTEAFF.

This chain connects TRBV2 to TRBJ2-2; 14 bases are a match to TRBD2. CDR3 size: 15 residues. The junction had 3 bases not matched to a gene; V was cut back by 6 bases and J by 6 bases. From germline, CDR1 is SNHLY and CDR2 FYNNEI. This CDR3 is CASRQTSGGAGELFF. The CDR3 coding sequence is TGTGCCAGCAGACAGACTAGCGGGGGGGCCGGGGAGCTGTTTTTT.

This clone was seen only once. The rearrangement uses TRBV12-3 or TRBV12-4 and TRBJ2-2; no reliable D call. The ends were cut back, 3 bases at V and 4 bases at J, with 6 bases in the middle. The CDR3 is 13 amino acids. In DNA, the CDR3 is TGTGCCAGCAGTTTGGCTGGCACCGGGGAGCTGTTTTTT. It encodes CASSLAGTGELFF.

The chain carries TRBV5-6 and TRBJ2-1; 9 nucleotides align to TRBD2. V gave up 3 bases and J gave up 2 bases; unmatched junction bases: 3. Germline V gives CDR1 SGHDT, CDR2 YYEEEE. There are 15 residues in the CDR3. CDR3 in DNA: TGTGCCAGCAGCTCAGCGGGGGGAACCTACAATGAGCAGTTCTTC. It specifies CASSSAGGTYNEQFF.

The chain combines TRBV9 with TRBJ1-3, with 8 bases lining up with TRBD1. This CDR3 comprises 15 residues. Germline loops: CDR1 SGDLS, CDR2 YYNGEE. Trimming removed 0 bases from V and 2 bases from J; junction bases left unmatched: 1. CDR3 DNA sequence: TGTGCCAGCAGCGTAGAACAGGGGGCTGGAAACACCATATATTTT. Protein: CASSVEQGAGNTIYF.

This clone occurred once. Other DNA sequences in this specimen translate into the identical CDR3. The rearrangement uses TRBV7-2 and TRBJ2-1; D is possibly TRBD2 (6 bases). The CDR3 spans 14 residues. Deletions cut 6 bases from V and 3 bases from J, with 12 bases between. Germline V lookup: CDR1 SGHTA, CDR2 FQGNSA. The CDR3 DNA reads TGTGCCAGCAGTTCACCCGGGAGCTACAATGAGCAGTTCTTC. It translates to CASSSPGSYNEQFF.

V is TRBV6-5 and J is TRBJ2-7, with D possibly TRBD2 on 6 matching bases. Germline values: CDR1 MNHEY, CDR2 SVGAGI. Trimming left V 8 bases short and J 3 bases short, with 14 bases between. The CDR3 extends over 13 amino acids. CDR3 bases: TGTGCCAGCCGACCCACGGGGGTCTACGAGCAGTACTTC. It codes for CASRPTGVYEQYF.

The V call is TRBV3-1 (or the pseudogene TRBV3-2), the J call TRBJ1-3; D might be TRBD1 (5 bases). The germline V and J ends were trimmed by 4 bases and 2 bases, with 15 bases remaining between them. Germline values: CDR1 LGHDT, CDR2 YNNKEL (reference sequence). This CDR3 has 16 residues. CDR3 protein: CASSRLGDPAGNTIYF. As DNA, the CDR3 is TGTGCCAGCAGCCGATTAGGGGATCCCGCTGGAAACACCATATATTTT.

This clone showed up just once. The V and J genes are TRBV5-1 and TRBJ2-1, with 9 bases lining up with TRBD2. The CDR3 is made up of 17 amino acids. Germline loops: CDR1 SGHRS, CDR2 YFSETQ. The V and J ends lost 4 bases and 4 bases, in that order; junction bases with no gene match: 12. CDR3 region: CASSPLGSGGQYNEQFF. CDR3 sequence (DNA): TGCGCCAGCAGCCCTTTGGGTAGCGGGGGCCAATACAATGAGCAGTTCTTC.

The V call is TRBV19, the J call TRBJ1-6; possibly TRBD1 for D (6 bases). Germline-derived CDR1 and CDR2 are LNHDA and SQIVND (reference sequence). The CDR3 contains 14 residues. The germline V and J ends were trimmed by 6 bases and 8 bases, with 14 bases remaining between them. The CDR3 here is CASRSGELDSPLHF. CDR3 DNA sequence: TGTGCCAGTAGATCAGGGGAACTCGATTCACCCCTCCACTTT.

The chain recombines TRBV19 with TRBJ1-5; 8 bases align to TRBD1. CDR1 and CDR2 from the germline V gene are LNHDA and SQIVND (reference sequence). The CDR3 is made up of 15 amino acids. The junction had 8 bases not matched to a gene; V was cut back by 9 bases and J by 1 base. The CDR3 loop reads CASLLQGGSNQPQHF. The CDR3 region has the DNA TGTGCCAGCTTACTACAGGGGGGAAGCAATCAGCCCCAGCATTTT. Together with reference TRBV19 and TRBJ1-5, the CDR3 gives the full variable domain: DGGITQSPKYLFRKEGQNVTLSCEQNLNHDAMYWYRQDPGQGLRLIYYSQIVNDFQKGDIAEGYSVSREKKESFPLTVTSAQKNPTAFYLCASLLQGGSNQPQHFGDGTRLSIL.

CDR3 in amino acids: CASGREGVQPQHF. CDR3 bases: TGTGCCAGCGGGAGGGAGGGGGTGCAGCCCCAGCATTTT. This chain connects TRBV2 to TRBJ1-5; a possible D gene is TRBD1 (6 bases). Per germline, CDR1 SNHLY and CDR2 FYNNEI. Trimming removed 8 bases at V and 7 bases at J, with 15 bases between. This CDR3 is built from 13 residues.

The chain recombines TRBV5-8 with TRBJ1-6; D unclear. Between the trimmed V and J ends, which lost 0 bases and 7 bases, there was a span of 5 bases. Germline V gene lookup returns CDR1 SGHTS and CDR2 YDEGEE. The CDR3 has 13 amino acids. This chain's CDR3 is CASSLAGNSPLHF. In nucleotides, the CDR3 is TGTGCCAGCAGCTTGGCGGGGAATTCACCCCTCCACTTT.

This clone was counted between two and nine times. The chain links TRBV14 to TRBJ1-1; 9 bases align to TRBD1. This CDR3 comprises 15 residues. V trimming: 2 bases; J trimming: 2 bases; junction bases outside the gene matches: 3. Germline CDR1 SGHDN, CDR2 FVKESK. The CDR3 nucleotides read TGTGCCAGCAGCCAATATACAGGGGGCAACACTGAAGCTTTCTTT. Translated: CASSQYTGGNTEAFF.

The rearrangement uses TRBV3-1 (or the pseudogene TRBV3-2) and TRBJ2-3, with 9 bases aligning to TRBD2. CDR3 length equals 21 residues. Germline V gene lookup returns CDR1 LGHDT and CDR2 YNNKEL (reference sequence). J was trimmed by 2 bases and V by 1 base; bases with no gene match: 19. The CDR3 loop is CASSQGPLTFSGGPSTDTQYF. The CDR3 coding sequence is TGTGCCAGCAGCCAAGGTCCCCTTACCTTTAGCGGGGGCCCCTCCACAGATACGCAGTATTTT.

The rearrangement links TRBV14 to TRBJ2-3; 10 bases fit TRBD2. The CDR3 is made up of 15 amino acids. Germline lookup yields CDR1 SGHDN and CDR2 FVKESK. V gave up 6 bases and J gave up 1 base; unmatched junction bases: 4. The CDR3 DNA reads as TGTGCCAGCAGTCCCCTAGCGGGGGGCACAGATACGCAGTATTTT. Protein product: CASSPLAGGTDTQYF.